A single sample is the source of the 8 T cell receptor beta chains below, sequenced in a study of blood T cells in healthy people across ages (dated by TCRdb to about 2015). The method was 5' RACE. Reads for this sample came from an Illumina HiSeq 2500. A second PCR of about 6 to 12 cycles was run with a J-beta primer mix and a sample-barcoded 5' primer. TCRdb applied fastp at Q25 and MiXCR to the public reads, then kept only in-frame beta chains. All rows with the same CDR3 protein become a single entry with the most common DNA and genes. This sample lists 1.5 million to 2 million distinct CDR3 sequences; 49% were detected once. Clones ranked in the top ten supply about 2.1% of the sample. The sequenced material came from blood. These receptor sequences come from a woman aged 40 to 50 in good health.

Turning to this clonotype: A single base separates this from a much larger clone, so it may be a read error. CDR3 in DNA: TGTGCCAGCAGCCGGGGGACTATTGAGGCCCAGTACTTC. Encoded protein: CASSRGTIEAQYF. The gene calls are TRBV7-2 and TRBJ2-5; 7 bases match TRBD2. Germline assignment: CDR1 SGHTA and CDR2 FQGNSA. V shed 5 bases and J 9 bases; nucleotides not matched to a gene: 9. There are 13 residues in the CDR3.

As regards this clonotype: A read error may be the cause here, since a much bigger clone is one base away. The CDR3 bases are TGCAGTGCTAGACCCCCAAAAGTGACAGAGAACAATGAGCAGTTCTTC. Encoded protein: CSARPPKVTENNEQFF. The chain joins TRBV20-1 to TRBJ2-1; the D gene is possibly TRBD1 (5 bases). The CDR3 contains 16 residues. Trimming left V 2 bases short and J 5 bases short, with 19 bases between. Germline V gene lookup returns CDR1 DFQATT and CDR2 SNEGSKA (reference sequence).

The rearrangement uses TRBV24-1 and TRBJ2-7, with D hard to call. The J call may be in error: the DNA end matches TRBJ2-5 better. The CDR3 covers 16 residues. Germline V CDR1 and CDR2: KGHDR, SFDVKD. The chain's CDR3 is CATSDYGKAVGETQYF. The DNA of the CDR3 is TGTGCCACCAGTGACTACGGCAAGGCCGTGGGAGAGACCCAGTACTTC.

V usage is TRBV12-3 or TRBV12-4 and J usage is TRBJ1-5; TRBD1 might be the D (6 bases). The CDR3 totals 16 residues. V lost 7 bases, J lost 6 bases, and 22 bases lay in between. The CDR3 here is CASTLYTGGQIQPQHF. The CDR3 DNA reads as TGTGCCAGCACCCTGTACACGGGGGGGCAGATTCAGCCCCAGCATTTT.

In its sample, this clonotype was seen a few times. This chain links TRBV7-8 with TRBJ2-5, with D perhaps matching TRBD2 (6 bases). Germline CDR1 and CDR2: SGHVS and FQNEAQ. This CDR3 has 13 residues. Trimming removed 6 bases from V and 4 bases from J, with 12 bases in between. The CDR3 bases are TGTGCCAGCAGGCCGTTGGGGGGAGAGACCCAGTACTTC. It codes for CASRPLGGETQYF. Drawing the rest from reference TRBV7-8 and TRBJ2-5, the complete variable domain is GAGVSQSPRYKVAKRGQDVALRCDPISGHVSLFWYQQALGQGPEFLTYFQNEAQLDKSGLPSDRFFAERPEGSVSTLKIQRTQQEDSAVYLCASRPLGGETQYFGPGTRLLVL.

V usage is TRBV5-1 and J usage is TRBJ1-4, with D hard to call. Germline V gene data show CDR1 as SGHRS and CDR2 as YFSETQ. The V and J ends lost 0 bases and 4 bases respectively, with 10 bases between them. The CDR3 spans 15 residues. CDR3 bases: TGCGCCAGCAGCTTGGGACGTGCTGGTAATGAAAAACTGTTTTTT. Its translation is CASSLGRAGNEKLFF. The variable domain in full, with the rest retrieved from reference TRBV5-1 and TRBJ1-4, is KAGVTQTPRYLIKTRGQQVTLSCSPISGHRSVSWYQQTPGQGLQFLFEYFSETQRNKGNFPGRFSGRQFSNSRSEMNVSTLELGDSALYLCASSLGRAGNEKLFFGSGTQLSVL.

The rearrangement links TRBV20-1 to TRBJ2-3; 9 bases agree with TRBD1. Germline V CDR1 and CDR2: DFQATT, SNEGSKA (reference sequence). J gave up 3 bases and V 1 base, and 8 bases lay outside the gene matches. The CDR3 has 16 residues. The CDR3 nucleotides are TGCAGTGCTAGAGTCCCTAACAGGGGGCCGACAGATACGCAGTATTTT. Translating gives CSARVPNRGPTDTQYF.

In its sample, this clonotype was seen once. A read error may explain this, as a much larger clone is one base away. This chain connects TRBV5-1 to TRBJ2-1; the match to TRBD2 covers 8 bases. The J call may be faulty, since TRBJ2-7 better matches the DNA end. The CDR3 contains 18 residues. The germline CDR1 and CDR2 sequences are SGHRS and YFSETQ. The CDR3 loop reads CASEASGVAGSSYNEQYF. CDR3 coding DNA: TGCGCCAGCGAGGCGAGCGGTGTAGCGGGGAGCTCCTACAATGAGCAGTACTTC.